These 8 T cell receptor beta chains were all obtained from the same sample, sequenced in a study of T cell clones after liver transplantation. Sequenced by immunoSEQ multiplex PCR; TCRdb stores in-frame clones only, minus some. There are roughly 67,000 clones in the sample; about 92% occur only once, and less than 1% lies in the top ten. The sequencing used CD4+ T cells from blood, collected less than 27 months after liver transplant. The receptors stem from a human patient who received a liver transplant. Some T cells may be transferred from the graft donor.

The chain couples TRBV5-6 to TRBJ1-1; D might be TRBD1 (5 bases). Germline values: CDR1 SGHDT, CDR2 YYEEEE. The V and J ends lost 6 bases and 4 bases respectively, with 16 bases between them. The CDR3 length is 14 residues. The CDR3 DNA reads as TGTGCCAGCAACCGCGGCGGGGCTGGCACTGAAGCTTTCTTT. Its translation: CASNRGGAGTEAFF.

This rearrangement joins TRBV5-5 to TRBJ2-7, with D unresolved. Germline values: CDR1 SGHKS, CDR2 YYEKEE (reference sequence). V shed 0 bases and J shed 4 bases, with 14 bases lying between them. The CDR3 sequence is 15 residues long. In DNA form, the CDR3 reads TGTGCCAGCAGCTTGGTATTTAGGAACCCGTACGAGCAGTACTTC. Amino acid sequence: CASSLVFRNPYEQYF.

The chain links TRBV19 to TRBJ1-4; D perhaps matches TRBD1 (5 bases). V was trimmed by 5 bases and J by 14 bases, leaving 12 bases between them. The CDR3 contains 11 residues. Germline V lookup: CDR1 LNHDA, CDR2 SQIVND (reference sequence). For the CDR3, the DNA is TGTGCCAGTAGTCTAGGACACGGGCTGTTTTTT. This codes for CASSLGHGLFF.

The V and J genes are TRBV5-1 and TRBJ1-1, with a weak D call TRBD1 (5 bases). CDR1 is SGHRS and CDR2 is YFSETQ in the germline V gene. The length of the CDR3 is 14 residues. Trimming stripped 4 bases from V and 1 base from J, with 11 bases between. The CDR3: CASSHGTSNTEAFF. CDR3 DNA: TGCGCCAGCAGCCACGGGACGTCGAACACTGAAGCTTTCTTT.

The V and J genes are TRBV5-1 and TRBJ1-4; tentative D call: TRBD1 (5 bases). The V and J ends lost 0 bases and 6 bases respectively, with 12 bases between them. The V gene's germline CDR1 is SGHRS and CDR2 YFSETQ. The length of the CDR3 is 15 residues. CDR3 DNA: TGCGCCAGCAGCTTGGCCCAGGGTGCCTATGAAAAACTGTTTTTT. Translating it yields CASSLAQGAYEKLFF. Looking up the rest from reference TRBV5-1 and TRBJ1-4 gives the full variable domain: KAGVTQTPRYLIKTRGQQVTLSCSPISGHRSVSWYQQTPGQGLQFLFEYFSETQRNKGNFPGRFSGRQFSNSRSEMNVSTLELGDSALYLCASSLAQGAYEKLFFGSGTQLSVL.

A single count supports this clone. The chain joins TRBV19 to TRBJ1-2; D is perhaps TRBD1 (5 bases). Trimming took 3 bases from V and 5 from J, leaving 13 bases between them. This CDR3 has 14 residues. Per germline, CDR1 LNHDA and CDR2 SQIVND (reference sequence). DNA for the CDR3: TGTGCCAGTAGTATCCGGGACGGCTTGTATGGCTACACCTTC. This translates into CASSIRDGLYGYTF.

The V gene is TRBV11-2, the J gene TRBJ2-1; D might be TRBD2 (6 bases). Germline V CDR1 and CDR2: SGHAT, FQNNGV. V lost 5 bases to trimming and J lost 9 bases, with 20 bases between them. The CDR3 runs 15 residues. The CDR3 nucleotides are TGTGCCAGCAGCCCCGCCGTTGGGGGGTGGGGTGAGCAGTTCTTC. Its translation: CASSPAVGGWGEQFF.

V gene TRBV12-5 combines with J gene TRBJ1-1, with 9 bases fitting TRBD1. CDR3 length: 14 residues. With V trimmed by 5 bases and J by 5 bases, 6 bases remained unmatched. Germline CDR1 LGHNT, CDR2 FRNRAP. CDR3 amino acids: CASGIGTGSTEAFF. The CDR3 DNA reads TGTGCTAGTGGTATAGGGACAGGGAGTACTGAAGCTTTCTTT.